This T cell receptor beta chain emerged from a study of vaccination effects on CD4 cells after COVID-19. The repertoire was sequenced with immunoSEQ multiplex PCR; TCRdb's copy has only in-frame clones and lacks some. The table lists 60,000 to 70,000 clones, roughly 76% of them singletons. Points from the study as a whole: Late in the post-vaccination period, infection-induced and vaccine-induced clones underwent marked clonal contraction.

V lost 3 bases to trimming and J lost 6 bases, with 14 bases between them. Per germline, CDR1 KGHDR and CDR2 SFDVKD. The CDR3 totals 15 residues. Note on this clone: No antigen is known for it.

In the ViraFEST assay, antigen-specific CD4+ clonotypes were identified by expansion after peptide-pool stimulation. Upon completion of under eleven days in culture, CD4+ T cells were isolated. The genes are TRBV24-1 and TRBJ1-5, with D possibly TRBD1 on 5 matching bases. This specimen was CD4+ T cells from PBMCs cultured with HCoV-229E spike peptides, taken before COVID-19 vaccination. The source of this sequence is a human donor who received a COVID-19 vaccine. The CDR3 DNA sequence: TGTGCCACCAGTGATCGGACACCCGGGGGTCAGCCCCAGCATTTT. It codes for CATSDRTPGGQPQHF.